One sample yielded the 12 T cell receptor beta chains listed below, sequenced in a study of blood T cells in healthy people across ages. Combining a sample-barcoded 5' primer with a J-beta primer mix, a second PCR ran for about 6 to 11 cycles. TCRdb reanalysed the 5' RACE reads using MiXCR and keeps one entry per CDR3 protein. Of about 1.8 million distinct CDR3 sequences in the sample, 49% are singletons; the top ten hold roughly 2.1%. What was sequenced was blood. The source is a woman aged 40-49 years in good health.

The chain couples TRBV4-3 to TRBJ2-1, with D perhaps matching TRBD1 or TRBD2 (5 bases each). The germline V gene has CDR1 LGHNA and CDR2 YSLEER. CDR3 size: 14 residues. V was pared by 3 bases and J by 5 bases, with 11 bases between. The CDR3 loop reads CASSHGTANNEQFF. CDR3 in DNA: TGCGCCAGCAGCCACGGGACGGCAAACAATGAGCAGTTCTTC.

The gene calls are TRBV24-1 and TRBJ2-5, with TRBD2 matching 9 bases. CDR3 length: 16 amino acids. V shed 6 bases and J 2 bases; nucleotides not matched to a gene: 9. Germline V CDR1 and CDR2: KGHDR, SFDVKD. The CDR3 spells CATSPSGGGAQETQYF. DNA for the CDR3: TGTGCCACCAGTCCATCTGGCGGGGGGGCACAAGAGACCCAGTACTTC.

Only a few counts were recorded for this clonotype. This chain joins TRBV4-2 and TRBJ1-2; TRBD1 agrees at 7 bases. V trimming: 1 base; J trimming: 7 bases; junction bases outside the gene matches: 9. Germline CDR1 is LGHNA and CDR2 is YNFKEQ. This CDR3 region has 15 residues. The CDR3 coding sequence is TGTGCCAGCAGCCAAGGAGTGGACAGGCGGAGTGGCTACACCTTC. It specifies CASSQGVDRRSGYTF.

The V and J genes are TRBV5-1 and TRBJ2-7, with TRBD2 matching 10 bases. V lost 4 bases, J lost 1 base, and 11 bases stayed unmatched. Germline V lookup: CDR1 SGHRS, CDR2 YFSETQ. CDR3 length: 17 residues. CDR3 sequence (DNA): TGCGCCAGCAGCCTGGTTGCCCTTAGCGGGGGGTCCTACGAGCAGTACTTC. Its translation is CASSLVALSGGSYEQYF.

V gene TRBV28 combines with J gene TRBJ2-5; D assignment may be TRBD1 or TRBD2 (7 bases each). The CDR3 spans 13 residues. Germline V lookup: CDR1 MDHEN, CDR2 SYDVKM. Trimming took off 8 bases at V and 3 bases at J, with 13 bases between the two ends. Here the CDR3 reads CASVRGGEETQYF. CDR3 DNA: TGTGCCAGCGTCAGGGGGGGGGAAGAGACCCAGTACTTC.

The CDR3 nucleotides are TGTGCCAGCAGTTTCGGCGGAAAAAACTACGAGCAGTACTTC. This sequence encodes CASSFGGKNYEQYF. The V and J genes are TRBV28 and TRBJ2-7, with D uncertain. V lost 3 bases and J lost 3, with 12 bases in between. This CDR3 contains 14 residues. The germline CDR1 and CDR2 sequences are MDHEN and SYDVKM.

CDR3 sequence reads: CATSDFARGQETQYF. The CDR3 DNA sequence: TGTGCCACCAGTGATTTCGCGCGGGGGCAAGAGACCCAGTACTTC. The chain has TRBV24-1 and TRBJ2-5; 7 nucleotides agree with TRBD2. The V gene end was trimmed by 1 base and the J gene end by 2 bases; junction bases not matched to a gene: 3. Germline CDR1 reads KGHDR; CDR2 reads SFDVKD. This CDR3 has 15 amino acids.

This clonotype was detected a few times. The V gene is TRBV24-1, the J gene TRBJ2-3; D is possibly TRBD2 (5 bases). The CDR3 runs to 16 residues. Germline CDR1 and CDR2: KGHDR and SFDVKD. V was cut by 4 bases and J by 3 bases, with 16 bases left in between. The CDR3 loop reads CATSDPAGLGTDTQYF. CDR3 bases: TGTGCCACCAGTGACCCTGCGGGTCTTGGAACAGATACGCAGTATTTT.

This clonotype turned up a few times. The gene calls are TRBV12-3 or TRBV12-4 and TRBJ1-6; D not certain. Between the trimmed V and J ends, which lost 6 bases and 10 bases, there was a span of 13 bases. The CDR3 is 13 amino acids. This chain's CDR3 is CASSTPGQSPLHF. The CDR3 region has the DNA TGTGCCAGCAGCACACCCGGGCAATCACCCCTCCACTTT.

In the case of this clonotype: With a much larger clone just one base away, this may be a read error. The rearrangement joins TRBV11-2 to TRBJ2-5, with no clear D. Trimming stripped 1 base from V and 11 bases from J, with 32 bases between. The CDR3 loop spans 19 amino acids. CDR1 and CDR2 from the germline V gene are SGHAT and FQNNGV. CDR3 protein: CASSLVRVALLSSYNEQYF. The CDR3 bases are TGTGCCAGCAGCTTAGTTCGGGTGGCGCTCTTAAGCTCCTACAATGAGCAGTACTTC.

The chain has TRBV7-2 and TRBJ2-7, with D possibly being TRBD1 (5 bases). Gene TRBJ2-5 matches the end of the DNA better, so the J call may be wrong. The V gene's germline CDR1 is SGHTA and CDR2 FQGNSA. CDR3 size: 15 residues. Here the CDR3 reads CASSLVGAKQETQYF. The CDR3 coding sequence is TGTGCCAGCAGCTTAGTTGGGGCTAAACAGGAGACCCAGTACTTC.

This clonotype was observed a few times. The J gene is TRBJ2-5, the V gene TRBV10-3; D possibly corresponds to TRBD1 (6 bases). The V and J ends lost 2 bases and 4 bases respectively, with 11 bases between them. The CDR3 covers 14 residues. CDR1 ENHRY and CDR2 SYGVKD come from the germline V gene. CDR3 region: CAISEQTGGETQYF. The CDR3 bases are TGTGCCATCAGTGAGCAGACAGGTGGAGAGACCCAGTACTTC.